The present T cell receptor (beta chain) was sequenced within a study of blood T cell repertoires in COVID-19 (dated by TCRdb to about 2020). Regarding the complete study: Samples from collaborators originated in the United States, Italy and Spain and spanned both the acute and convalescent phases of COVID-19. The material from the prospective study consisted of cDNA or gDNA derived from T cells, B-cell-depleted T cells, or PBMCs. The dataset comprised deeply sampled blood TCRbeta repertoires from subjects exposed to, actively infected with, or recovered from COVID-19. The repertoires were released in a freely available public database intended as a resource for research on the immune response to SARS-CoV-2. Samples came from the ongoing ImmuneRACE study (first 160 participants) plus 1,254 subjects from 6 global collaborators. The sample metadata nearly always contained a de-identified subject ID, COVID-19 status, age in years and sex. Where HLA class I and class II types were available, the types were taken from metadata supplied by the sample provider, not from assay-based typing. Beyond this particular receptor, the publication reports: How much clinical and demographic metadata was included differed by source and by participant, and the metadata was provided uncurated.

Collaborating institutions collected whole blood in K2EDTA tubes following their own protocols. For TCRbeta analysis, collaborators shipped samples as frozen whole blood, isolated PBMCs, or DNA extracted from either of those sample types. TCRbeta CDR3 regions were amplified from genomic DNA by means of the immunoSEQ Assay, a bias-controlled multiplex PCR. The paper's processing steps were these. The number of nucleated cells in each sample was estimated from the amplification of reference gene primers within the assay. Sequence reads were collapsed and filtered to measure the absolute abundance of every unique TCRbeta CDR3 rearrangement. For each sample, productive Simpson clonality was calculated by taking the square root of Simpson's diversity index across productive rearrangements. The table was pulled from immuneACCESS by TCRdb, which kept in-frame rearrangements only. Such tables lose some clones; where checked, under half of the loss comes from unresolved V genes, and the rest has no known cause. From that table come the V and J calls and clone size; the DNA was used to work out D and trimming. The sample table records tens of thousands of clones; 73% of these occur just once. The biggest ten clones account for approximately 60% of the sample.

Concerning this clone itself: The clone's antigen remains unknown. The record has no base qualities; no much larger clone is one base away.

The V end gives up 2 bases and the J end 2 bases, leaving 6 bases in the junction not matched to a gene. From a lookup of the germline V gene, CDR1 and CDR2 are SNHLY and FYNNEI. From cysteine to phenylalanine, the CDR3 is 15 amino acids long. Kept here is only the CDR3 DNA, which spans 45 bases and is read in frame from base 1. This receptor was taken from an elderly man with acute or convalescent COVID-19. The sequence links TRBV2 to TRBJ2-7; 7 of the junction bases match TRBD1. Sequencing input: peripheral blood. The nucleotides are TGTGCCAGCAGTGAAATCGGGACAGTTACCTACGAGCAGTACTTC. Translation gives CASSEIGTVTYEQYF.